These T cell receptor beta chains were read from a single sample in a study of blood T cells in healthy people across ages. MiXCR, run by TCRdb on the 5' RACE reads, gives a single entry per CDR3 protein. Of about 840,000 distinct CDR3 sequences in the sample, approximately 32% were seen once. These sequences were also reported in another study, on T cells of mothers and their children.

The sequenced sample was blood. The receptors were gathered from a woman between 35 and 50 years old in good health. Each CDR3 is given with its conserved first and last residue. A D gene is named only where the DNA matches it firmly. A clone size is listed for some rows: how often the clone was seen (once, few, many), or a class if it is expanded.

many	TRBV7-2	TRBD2	TRBJ2-7	TGTGCCAGCAGCTTAACGGGGGGGAGCTCCTACGAGCAGTACTTC	CASSLTGGSSYEQYF
few	TRBV27	.	TRBJ1-3	TGTGCCAGCAGTCCCCAGAGCCTCGCTGGAAACACCATATATTTT	CASSPQSLAGNTIYF
few	TRBV2	.	TRBJ1-1	TGTGCCAGCACCACCCTGGGGGGACGGAACACTGAAGCTTTCTTT	CASTTLGGRNTEAFF
.	TRBV28	.	TRBJ1-6	TGTGCCAGCAGCTCCGTCGCCTCTGCGAGTTCACCCCCCCACTTT	CASSSVASASSPPHF
.	TRBV3-1	.	TRBJ1-1	TGTGCCAGCAGCTCCCCCCGGGGGACTGAAGCTTTCTTT	CASSSPRGTEAFF
.	TRBV29-1	.	TRBJ1-4	TGCAGCGTTGTTGGGGTTGTTGGTGAAAAACTGTTTTTT	CSVVGVVGEKLFF
.	TRBV28	.	TRBJ1-5	TGTGCCGGCAGCACTTCGGGGCAGGGTGATCAGCCCCAGCATTTT	CAGSTSGQGDQPQHF
.	TRBV6-5	TRBD1	TRBJ1-1	TGTGCCAGCAGCTCCGGACAGGGGGCACCTCTGACTGAAGCTTTCTTT	CASSSGQGAPLTEAFF
.	TRBV10-3	TRBD2	TRBJ2-3	TGTGCCATCAGTGAGTCGAGGGCGGGGGGCCTCACAGATACGCAGTATTTT	CAISESRAGGLTDTQYF
.	TRBV5-5	.	TRBJ2-1	TGTGCCAGCAGCCACGGACAGCACTCGAACAATGAGCAGTTCTTC	CASSHGQHSNNEQFF
.	TRBV27	.	TRBJ1-1	TGTGCCAGCAGTCCGGCATCCAGGGTCAGGGCTGAAGCTTTCTTT	CASSPASRVRAEAFF
few	TRBV7-2	.	TRBJ1-2	TGTGCCAGCAGCTTAGTGGAGGGTGCTAACTATGGCTACACCTTC	CASSLVEGANYGYTF
.	TRBV5-6	.	TRBJ2-7	TGTGCCAGCAGCCGGGGACCGGGCGGGGACGAGCAGTACTTC	CASSRGPGGDEQYF
few	TRBV20-1	.	TRBJ2-7	TGCAGTGCTCCGGGACATCCATCTCGCGAGCAGTACTTC	CSAPGHPSREQYF
.	TRBV4-2	.	TRBJ1-4	TGTGCCAGCAGCCCTTCAAGGGTTCAAGAAAAACTGTTTTTT	CASSPSRVQEKLFF
.	TRBV7-3	.	TRBJ2-1	TGTGCCAGCAGCTTCCGGATTAGCTCCTACAATGAGCAGTTCTTC	CASSFRISSYNEQFF
many	TRBV7-9	.	TRBJ2-6	TGTGCCAGCAGCTCGTGGAGGGACCGCCGCAAGGCCAACGTCCTGACTTTC	CASSSWRDRRKANVLTF
few	TRBV7-9	.	TRBJ1-1	TGTGCCAGCAGCCCGATTCGAATGGAAGCTTTCTTT	CASSPIRMEAFF